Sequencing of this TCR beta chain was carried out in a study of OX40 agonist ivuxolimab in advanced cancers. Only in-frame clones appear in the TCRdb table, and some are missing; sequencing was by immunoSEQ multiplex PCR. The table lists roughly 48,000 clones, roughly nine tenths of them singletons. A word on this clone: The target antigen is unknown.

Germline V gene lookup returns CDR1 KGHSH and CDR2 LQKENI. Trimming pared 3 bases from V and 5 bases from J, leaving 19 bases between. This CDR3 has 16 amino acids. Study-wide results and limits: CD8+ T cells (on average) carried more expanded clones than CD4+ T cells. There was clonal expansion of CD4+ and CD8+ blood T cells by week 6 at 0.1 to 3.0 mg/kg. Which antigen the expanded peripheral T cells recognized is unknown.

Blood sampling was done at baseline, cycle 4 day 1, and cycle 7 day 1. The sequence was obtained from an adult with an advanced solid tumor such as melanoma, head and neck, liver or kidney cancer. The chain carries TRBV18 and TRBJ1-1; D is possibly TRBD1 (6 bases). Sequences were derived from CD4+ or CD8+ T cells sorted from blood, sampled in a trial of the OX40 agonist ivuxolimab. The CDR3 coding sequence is TGTGCCAGCTCACCTCCGGGGGCGATGAGGAAGACTGAAGCTTTCTTT. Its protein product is CASSPPGAMRKTEAFF.